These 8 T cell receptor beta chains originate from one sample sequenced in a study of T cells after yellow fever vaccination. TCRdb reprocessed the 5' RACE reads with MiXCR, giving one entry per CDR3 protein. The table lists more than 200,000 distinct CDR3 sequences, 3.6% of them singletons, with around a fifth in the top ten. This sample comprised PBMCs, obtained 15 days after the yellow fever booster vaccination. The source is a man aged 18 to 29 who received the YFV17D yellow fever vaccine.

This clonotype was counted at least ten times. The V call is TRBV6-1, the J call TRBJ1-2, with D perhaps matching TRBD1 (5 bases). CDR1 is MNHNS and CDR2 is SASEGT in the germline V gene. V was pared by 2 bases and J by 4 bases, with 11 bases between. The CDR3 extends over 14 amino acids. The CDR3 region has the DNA TGTGCCAGCAGTGAATCGGGACCGAGCTATGGCTACACCTTC. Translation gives CASSESGPSYGYTF.

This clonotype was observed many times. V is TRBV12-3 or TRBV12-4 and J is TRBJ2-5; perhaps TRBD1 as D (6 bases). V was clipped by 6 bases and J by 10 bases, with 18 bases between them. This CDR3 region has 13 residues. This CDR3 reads CASRNTGSLLQYF. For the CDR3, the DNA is TGTGCCAGCAGGAACACAGGGTCCCTACTCCAGTACTTC.

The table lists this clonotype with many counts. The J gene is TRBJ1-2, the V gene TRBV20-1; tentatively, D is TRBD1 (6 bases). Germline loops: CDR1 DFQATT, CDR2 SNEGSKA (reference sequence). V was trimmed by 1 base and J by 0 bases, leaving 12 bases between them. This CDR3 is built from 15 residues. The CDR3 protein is CSARVPGTPNYGYTF. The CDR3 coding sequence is TGCAGTGCTAGAGTCCCAGGGACACCTAACTATGGCTACACCTTC.

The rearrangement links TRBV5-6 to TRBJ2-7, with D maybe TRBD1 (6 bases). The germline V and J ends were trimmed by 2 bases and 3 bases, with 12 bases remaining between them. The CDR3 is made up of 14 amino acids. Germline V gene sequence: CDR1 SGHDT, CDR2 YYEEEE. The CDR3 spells CASSLGRGYYEQYF. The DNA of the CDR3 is TGTGCCAGCAGCTTAGGCAGGGGATACTACGAGCAGTACTTC. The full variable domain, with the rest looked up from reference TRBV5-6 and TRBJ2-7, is DAGVTQSPTHLIKTRGQQVTLRCSPKSGHDTVSWYQQALGQGPQFIFQYYEEEERQRGNFPDRFSGHQFPNYSSELNVNALLLGDSALYLCASSLGRGYYEQYFGPGTRLTVT.

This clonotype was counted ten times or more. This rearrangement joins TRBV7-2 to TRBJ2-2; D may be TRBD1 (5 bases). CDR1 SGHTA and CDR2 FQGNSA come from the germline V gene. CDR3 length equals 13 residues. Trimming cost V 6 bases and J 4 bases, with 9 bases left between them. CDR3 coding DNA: TGTGCCAGCAGATTTACAGGCACCGGGGAGCTGTTTTTT. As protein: CASRFTGTGELFF.

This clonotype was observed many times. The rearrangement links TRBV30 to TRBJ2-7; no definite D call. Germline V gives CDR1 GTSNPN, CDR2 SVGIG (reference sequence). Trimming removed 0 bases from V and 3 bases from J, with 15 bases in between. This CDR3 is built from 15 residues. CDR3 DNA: TGTGCCTGGAGTGTAATTAGGAAGGCGATCTACGAGCAGTACTTC. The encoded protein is CAWSVIRKAIYEQYF.

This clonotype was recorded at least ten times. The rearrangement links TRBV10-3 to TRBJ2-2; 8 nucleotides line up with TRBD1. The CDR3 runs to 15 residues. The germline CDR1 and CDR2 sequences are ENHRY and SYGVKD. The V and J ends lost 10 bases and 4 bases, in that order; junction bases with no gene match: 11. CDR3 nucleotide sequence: TGTGCCACCGTGCCAGGGGGCGCGTTCACCGGGGAGCTGTTTTTT. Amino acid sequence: CATVPGGAFTGELFF.

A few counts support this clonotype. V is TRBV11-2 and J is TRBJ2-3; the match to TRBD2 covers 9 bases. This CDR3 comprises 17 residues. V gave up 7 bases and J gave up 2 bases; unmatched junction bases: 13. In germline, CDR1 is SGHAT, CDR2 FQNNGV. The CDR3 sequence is CASTLGPAGGNTDTQYF. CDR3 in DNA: TGTGCCAGCACCCTGGGACCGGCGGGGGGGAACACAGATACGCAGTATTTT.